This T cell receptor (beta chain) was identified during a study of shared clonotypes between healthy human individuals. Germline V gene data show CDR1 as SGDLS and CDR2 as YYNGEE. The CDR3 is made up of 15 amino acids. V lost 6 bases to trimming and J lost 4 bases, with 19 bases between them. The method was immunoSEQ multiplex PCR; TCRdb's version includes in-frame clones alone and lacks a portion of them. The table lists 1.5 million to 1.9 million clones, 95% to 99% of them singletons. The sample was naive CD4+ T cells sorted from blood. The subset is: CD45RA+ positively selected. The rearrangement joins TRBV9 to TRBJ2-5, with D possibly matching TRBD2 (6 bases). This sequence was found in a man under 40 in good health. CDR3 DNA sequence: TGTGCCAGCACTGAAGCGGGTCTCAGGGCAGAGACCCAGTACTTC. This codes for CASTEAGLRAETQYF.